This is a list of T cell receptor beta chains from one sample in a study of blood T cell repertoires in COVID-19. The table came from immunoSEQ multiplex PCR; TCRdb's copy has only in-frame clones and leaves some out. Among a few hundred thousand clones listed, around 84% were seen once. Sequenced: PBMCs or T cells enriched from blood (not recorded which). These receptors were collected from a middle-aged woman who had recovered from COVID-19. Each CDR3 is given with its conserved first and last residue. A D gene is named only where the DNA matches it firmly.

d_call	v_call	j_call	cdr3_aa	cdr3_nt
TRBD1	TRBV9	TRBJ1-2	CASSVGQAPYGYTF	TGTGCCAGCAGCGTTGGACAGGCACCCTATGGCTACACCTTC
TRBD2	TRBV5-1	TRBJ2-1	CASSLDPGLAGGRDEQFF	TGCGCCAGCAGCTTGGACCCGGGACTAGCGGGAGGTAGGGATGAGCAGTTCTTC
-	TRBV29-1	TRBJ2-1	CSVGGYNEQFF	TGCAGCGTTGGAGGATACAATGAGCAGTTCTTC
TRBD2	TRBV7-9	TRBJ2-5	CASSPSGAPRETQYF	TGTGCCAGCAGCCCAAGCGGGGCCCCCAGGGAGACCCAGTACTTC
-	TRBV28	TRBJ2-7	CASSLIGSLSYEQYF	TGTGCCAGCAGTTTGATCGGGAGTCTCTCCTACGAGCAGTACTTC
TRBD1	TRBV27	TRBJ2-2	CASRTGQANTGELFF	TGTGCCAGCAGGACGGGACAGGCGAACACCGGGGAGCTGTTTTTT
-	TRBV18	TRBJ2-1	CASSPGLAGGEQFF	TGTGCCAGCTCACCTGGGCTAGCCGGGGGTGAGCAGTTCTTC
-	TRBV5-6	TRBJ2-1	CASSLLREGNEQFF	TGTGCCAGCAGCTTACTGCGGGAAGGCAATGAGCAGTTCTTC
-	TRBV7-3	TRBJ2-1	CASSPGQLYNEQFF	TGTGCCAGCAGCCCCGGACAGCTATACAATGAGCAGTTCTTC
-	TRBV4-1	TRBJ1-2	CASSQVVADYGYTF	TGCGCCAGCAGCCAAGTTGTGGCAGATTATGGCTACACCTTC
-	TRBV2	TRBJ1-5	CASSPAGSQPQHF	TGTGCCAGCAGCCCGGCAGGGTCCCAGCCCCAGCATTTT
TRBD1	TRBV18	TRBJ1-3	CASSTGAGNTIYF	TGTGCCAGCTCTACAGGGGCGGGAAACACCATATATTTT
-	TRBV28	TRBJ2-2	CASTTFGGANTGELFF	TGTGCCAGCACCACTTTCGGAGGGGCGAACACCGGGGAGCTGTTTTTT
-	TRBV19	TRBJ1-2	CASSIGGSLNYGYTF	TGTGCCAGTAGTATAGGGGGCAGTTTAAACTATGGCTACACCTTC
TRBD2	TRBV10-2	TRBJ2-1	CASSGPGLAGSYNEQFF	TGCGCCAGCAGTGGACCGGGACTAGCGGGCTCCTACAATGAGCAGTTCTTC